This TCR beta chain was profiled in a study of OX40 agonist ivuxolimab in advanced cancers. Assay used: immunoSEQ multiplex PCR; TCRdb lists only in-frame clones, some missing. Of roughly 60,000 clones in the sample, 85% to 90% were seen once. This CDR3 region has 15 residues. Germline CDR1 and CDR2: MGHRA and YSYEKL. V was pared by 2 bases and J by 4 bases, with 7 bases of the junction left unmatched. The sample here was CD4+ or CD8+ T cells sorted from blood, taken in a trial of the OX40 agonist ivuxolimab. V is TRBV4-1 and J is TRBJ2-7, with 8 bases aligning to TRBD2. The receptor's source is an adult with an advanced solid tumor such as melanoma, head and neck, liver or kidney cancer. CDR3 sequence: CASSQLSGSLYEQYF. CDR3 nucleotides: TGCGCCAGCAGCCAACTCAGCGGGAGTTTGTACGAGCAGTACTTC.